Sequencing of this T cell receptor (beta chain) was carried out in a study of CD8 T cells in Susac syndrome. RNA amounts of roughly 0.45 to 1 ug underwent reverse transcription with random hexamers. TCRdb used MiXCR to reprocess the immunoSEQ multiplex PCR reads, holding one entry per CDR3 protein. The sample holds around 80,000 distinct CDR3 sequences, around 94% seen once. The sample taken for sequencing was CD8+ T cells from PBMCs. The clonotype comes from a human donor with Susac syndrome.

CDR3 protein: CASSSPPASGFTDTQYF. The CDR3 DNA reads as TGTGCCAGCAGTTCGCCTCCGGCTAGCGGATTCACAGATACGCAGTATTTT. The rearrangement uses TRBV12-3 or TRBV12-4 and TRBJ2-3; TRBD2 agrees at 7 bases. The CDR3 runs 17 residues. Germline trimming cut 4 bases from V and 2 bases from J; bases unmatched to any gene: 12.